Listed here are 24 T cell receptor beta chains from one sample, sequenced in a study of beta chain features in type 1 diabetes. All of the isolated RNA was reverse transcribed, so expressed TCRB transcripts were sequenced. The assay was immunoSEQ multiplex PCR, and TCRdb's table has in-frame clones only and misses some. There are 450,000 or so clones in the sample; about an eighth occur only once, and about 0.042% lies in the top ten. Sequences were obtained from naive CD4+ T cells from blood. These receptors originate from a woman under 30 in good health.

This chain joins TRBV5-6 and TRBJ1-2; TRBD1 is a possible D gene (6 bases). With 2 bases removed from V and 3 bases from J, the gap between germline ends came to 8 bases. The CDR3 spans 13 residues. Per the germline V gene, CDR1 is SGHDT and CDR2 is YYEEEE. The CDR3 DNA follows: TGTGCCAGCAGCTTCGGACAGTACTATGGCTACACCTTC. It codes for CASSFGQYYGYTF.

This clone was seen only a few times. This rearrangement joins TRBV4-1 to TRBJ2-5, with D perhaps given as TRBD1 or TRBD2 (5 bases each). V was cut by 5 bases and J by 5 bases, with 21 bases left in between. The CDR3 totals 16 residues. Germline lookup yields CDR1 MGHRA and CDR2 YSYEKL. CDR3 region: CASSGGRVSKWETQYF. CDR3 nucleotides: TGCGCCAGCAGCGGGGGACGAGTGAGCAAATGGGAGACCCAGTACTTC.

This clone has just a few counts. The chain combines TRBV29-1 with TRBJ2-1; 10 nucleotides agree with TRBD1. CDR1 SQVTM and CDR2 ANQGSEA come from the germline V gene. The V and J ends lost 4 bases and 0 bases, in that order; junction bases with no gene match: 6. CDR3 length: 16 residues. The CDR3 DNA is TGCAGCGTTGTCCCGGGACAGGGGAGCTCCTACAATGAGCAGTTCTTC. This codes for CSVVPGQGSSYNEQFF.

The gene calls are TRBV7-2 and TRBJ2-7, with TRBD2 identical over 8 bases. Germline V gives CDR1 SGHTA, CDR2 FQGNSA. The CDR3 length is 16 residues. After removal of 2 bases from V and 1 base from J, the junction contained 7 bases not matched to a gene. The CDR3 DNA is TGTGCCAGCAGCTTATCCCCTGTAGCGGGATCCTACGAGCAGTACTTC. This encodes CASSLSPVAGSYEQYF. Full variable domain (missing parts from reference TRBV7-2 and TRBJ2-7): GAGVSQSPSNKVTEKGKDVELRCDPISGHTALYWYRQSLGQGLEFLIYFQGNSAPDKSGLPSDRFSAERTGGSVSTLTIQRTQQEDSAVYLCASSLSPVAGSYEQYFGPGTRLTVT.

This clone occurred a few times. This chain connects TRBV10-3 to TRBJ2-3; D is uncertain. From germline, CDR1 is ENHRY and CDR2 SYGVKD. The CDR3 sequence is 13 residues long. The V gene lost 4 bases and the J gene lost 0 bases, with 5 bases spanning the gap. CDR3 nucleotides: TGTGCCATCAGTGGCCGAAGCACAGATACGCAGTATTTT. Translation: CAISGRSTDTQYF.

This clone was counted between two and nine times. V gene TRBV28 combines with J gene TRBJ1-1; D call uncertain. The ends were cut back, 2 bases at V and 6 bases at J, with 13 bases in the middle. This CDR3 spans 14 amino acids. The germline V gene has CDR1 MDHEN and CDR2 SYDVKM. This CDR3 is CASSLVPRVAEAFF. The CDR3 nucleotides read TGTGCCAGCAGTTTAGTTCCGAGGGTCGCTGAAGCTTTCTTT.

The chain uses TRBV28 and TRBJ2-5; no clear D. The ends were cut back, 2 bases at V and 0 bases at J, with 13 bases in the middle. Germline V lookup: CDR1 MDHEN, CDR2 SYDVKM. This CDR3 is 16 amino acids long. The CDR3 spells CASSLGGGAYQETQYF. CDR3 DNA: TGTGCCAGCAGTTTAGGTGGCGGAGCATACCAAGAGACCCAGTACTTC.

The chain links TRBV6-1 to TRBJ2-1; 12 nucleotides align to TRBD2. CDR1 and CDR2 (germline): MNHNS, SASEGT. Trimming took 3 bases from V and 8 from J; bases not matched to a gene: 8. This CDR3 is built from 16 residues. This CDR3 is CASSDLAGGPIHEQFF. As DNA, the CDR3 is TGTGCCAGCAGTGATCTAGCGGGAGGGCCGATACATGAGCAGTTCTTC.

J is TRBJ1-5 and V is TRBV7-2; perhaps TRBD1 as D (6 bases). Germline loops: CDR1 SGHTA, CDR2 FQGNSA. V gave up 5 bases and J gave up 7 bases, with 15 bases separating them. CDR3 length: 14 residues. The CDR3 here is CASSDTGTNQPQHF. CDR3 in DNA: TGTGCCAGCAGCGATACAGGGACCAACCAGCCCCAGCATTTT.

CDR3 in amino acids: CASSGRPLRSPLHF. The DNA of the CDR3 is TGTGCCAGCAGTGGTCGTCCATTGCGATCACCCCTCCACTTT. V usage is TRBV27 and J usage is TRBJ1-6, with D hard to call. Germline lookup yields CDR1 MNHEY and CDR2 SMNVEV (reference sequence). V was cut by 5 bases and J by 10 bases, with 15 bases left in between. There are 14 residues in the CDR3.

This clone came up a few times. One end of the junction is discordant with germline, which a read error may explain. The gene calls are TRBV18 and TRBJ2-7; D unresolved. The CDR3 spans 13 residues. Germline V gives CDR1 KGHSH, CDR2 LQKENI. The DNA of the CDR3 is TGTGCCAGCTCACCCCGGCAGTCCTCCGAGCAGTACTTC. Protein sequence: CASSPRQSSEQYF.

This clone was counted a few times. J is TRBJ2-1 and V is TRBV6-1, with TRBD1 matching 7 bases. The ends lost 6 bases at V and 5 bases at J; junction bases unmatched: 7. The CDR3 runs to 14 residues. Germline V gives CDR1 MNHNS, CDR2 SASEGT. In DNA, the CDR3 is TGTGCCAGCAGAGCCGGGACAGCTAACAATGAGCAGTTCTTC. Translation gives CASRAGTANNEQFF.

This clone was counted a few times. The chain uses TRBV15 and TRBJ2-7; D uncertain. CDR3 length: 12 amino acids. V lost 1 base and J 6 bases, leaving 7 bases between the germline ends. In germline, CDR1 is LNHNV, CDR2 YYDKDF (reference sequence). CDR3 DNA sequence: TGTGCCACCAGCAGAGTAGGCAGCGAGCAGTACTTC. Translated: CATSRVGSEQYF. The variable domain in full, with the rest retrieved from reference TRBV15 and TRBJ2-7, is DAMVIQNPRYQVTQFGKPVTLSCSQTLNHNVMYWYQQKSSQAPKLLFHYYDKDFNNEADTPDNFQSRRPNTSFCFLDIRSPGLGDTAMYLCATSRVGSEQYFGPGTRLTVT.

The V gene is TRBV19, the J gene TRBJ1-4; D remains unclear. The CDR3 is made up of 12 amino acids. CDR1 and CDR2 from the germline V gene are LNHDA and SQIVND (reference sequence). V was cut by 6 bases and J by 0 bases, with 2 bases left in between. In DNA, the CDR3 is TGTGCCAGTAGAGCAACTAATGAAAAACTGTTTTTT. This sequence encodes CASRATNEKLFF.

This clone was observed many times. The CDR3: CASSPDRAGERFF. CDR3 DNA sequence: TGTGCCAGCAGCCCGGATCGCGCGGGAGAGAGGTTCTTC. The chain has TRBV14 and TRBJ2-1; 7 bases agree with TRBD2. Trimming took 4 bases from V and 15 from J; bases not matched to a gene: 12. The CDR3 runs 13 residues. The V gene's germline CDR1 is SGHDN and CDR2 FVKESK.

The table lists this clone with a few counts. V usage is TRBV11-2 and J usage is TRBJ2-7; 10 positions match TRBD2. The V and J ends lost 0 bases and 2 bases, in that order; junction bases with no gene match: 1. Germline V gene sequence: CDR1 SGHAT, CDR2 FQNNGV. This CDR3 has 15 amino acids. The CDR3 spells CASSLELAGTYEQYF. As DNA, the CDR3 is TGTGCCAGCAGCTTAGAACTAGCGGGAACCTACGAGCAGTACTTC.

The rearrangement links TRBV28 to TRBJ2-3; 8 bases agree with TRBD1. The CDR3 runs to 14 residues. CDR1 and CDR2 from the germline V gene are MDHEN and SYDVKM. V shed 8 bases and J 1 base; nucleotides not matched to a gene: 5. The CDR3 region is CASRDRGGTDTQYF. The CDR3 DNA reads TGTGCCAGCCGTGACAGGGGAGGCACAGATACGCAGTATTTT. Looking up the rest from reference TRBV28 and TRBJ2-3 gives the full variable domain: DVKVTQSSRYLVKRTGEKVFLECVQDMDHENMFWYRQDPGLGLRLIYFSYDVKMKEKGDIPEGYSVSREKKERFSLILESASTNQTSMYLCASRDRGGTDTQYFGPGTRLTVL.

The rearrangement links TRBV6-5 to TRBJ2-7, with TRBD1 matching over 8 bases. V shed 7 bases and J 5 bases; nucleotides not matched to a gene: 13. Looked up from germline, CDR1 is MNHEY and CDR2 is SVGAGI. This CDR3 has 15 residues. CDR3 in amino acids: CASTPGQARHDEQYF. As DNA, the CDR3 is TGTGCCAGCACACCGGGACAGGCAAGACATGACGAGCAGTACTTC.

J is TRBJ2-7 and V is TRBV6-1, with D tentatively TRBD2 (5 bases). The germline V and J ends were trimmed by 4 bases and 4 bases, with 14 bases remaining between them. Germline lookup yields CDR1 MNHNS and CDR2 SASEGT. CDR3 length: 14 residues. This chain's CDR3 is CASSGGQRAYEQYF. In DNA, the CDR3 is TGTGCCAGCAGTGGAGGGCAGCGAGCTTACGAGCAGTACTTC.

The V call is TRBV28, the J call TRBJ1-6; 8 bases fit TRBD1. V lost 5 bases to trimming and J lost 13 bases; unmatched junction nucleotides: 1. Looked up from germline, CDR1 is MDHEN and CDR2 is SYDVKM. The CDR3 has 11 amino acids. DNA for the CDR3: TGTGCCAGCAGTACAGGGGGTCCCCTCCACTTT. Its translation: CASSTGGPLHF.

This clone showed up just a few times. The CDR3 loop reads CSARAGQPQHF. The CDR3 bases are TGCAGTGCTAGAGCGGGTCAGCCCCAGCATTTT. The J gene is TRBJ1-5, the V gene TRBV20-1; the D is unclear. The germline CDR1 and CDR2 sequences are DFQATT and SNEGSKA (reference sequence). CDR3 size: 11 residues. Deletions cut 1 base from V and 6 bases from J, with 4 bases between.

The chain employs TRBV29-1 and TRBJ2-1, with 12 bases aligning to TRBD2. This CDR3 is built from 15 residues. Losses at the gene ends were 8 bases for V and 8 bases for J; bases not matched to a gene: 13. CDR1 is SQVTM, CDR2 ANQGSEA, per germline. CDR3 amino acids: CSSSTSGSLWDEQFF. The CDR3 DNA sequence: TGCAGCTCCTCGACTAGCGGGAGCCTCTGGGATGAGCAGTTCTTC.

This clone was observed a few times. J is TRBJ2-2 and V is TRBV25-1; D call uncertain. Germline V gene data show CDR1 as MGHDK and CDR2 as SYGVNS. The CDR3 spans 13 residues. The V end lost 8 bases, the J end lost 3 bases, and 10 bases lay between the germline ends. The CDR3 DNA reads TGTGCCAGCCAAGGGCGGTACACCGGGGAGCTGTTTTTT. It is translated as CASQGRYTGELFF.

There are a few counts of this clone. V and J are TRBV7-6 and TRBJ2-7; 8 bases line up with TRBD2. This CDR3 comprises 15 residues. CDR1 and CDR2 from the germline V gene are SGHVS and FNYEAQ. J was trimmed by 2 bases and V by 1 base; bases with no gene match: 4. The CDR3, as DNA: TGTGCCAGCAGCTTAGGCGCGGGGGGCCCCTACGAGCAGTACGTC. As protein: CASSLGAGGPYEQYV.